The entry that follows covers one TCR beta chain sequence. With 6 bases clipped from V and 7 bases from J, the junction kept 8 bases outside the gene matches. Germline V gene lookup returns CDR1 MNHEY and CDR2 SVGAGI. The CDR3 is 13 residues long. Profiling relied on immunoSEQ multiplex PCR, and the TCRdb table lists in-frame clones only, not all of them. The sample has roughly 190,000 clones; around 81% are singletons. The sample comes from a study of blood T cell repertoires in COVID-19. Study context: PBMCs, B-cell-depleted T cells, or T cells were the source of the cDNA or gDNA that made up the material.

Sequencing was done on a sample of peripheral blood. V is TRBV6-5 and J is TRBJ1-2; TRBD1 matches 7 bases. The TCR was taken from a woman between 40 and 50 years old with COVID-19, enrolled during active disease. The CDR3 DNA reads TGTGCCAGCAGCACCGGGGGACAGAGTGGCTACACCTTC. Its translation: CASSTGGQSGYTF.